The 18 T cell receptor beta chains listed next were all sequenced from one sample in a study of blood T cells in healthy people across ages. A second PCR of 7 to 11 cycles used a sample-barcoded 5' primer and a J-beta primer mix. TCRdb reprocessed the 5' RACE reads with MiXCR, giving one entry per CDR3 protein. The repertoire holds 1,300,000 or so distinct CDR3 sequences, with 59% as singletons. Sequenced input: blood. These receptors were obtained from a man between 18 and 35 years old in good health.

V and J are TRBV20-1 and TRBJ2-7; D gene ambiguous. The CDR3 runs 15 residues. Trimming left V 5 bases short and J 0 bases short, with 17 bases between. The germline gives CDR1 DFQATT, CDR2 SNEGSKA (reference sequence). The CDR3 nucleotides are TGCAGTGCTCTCCCCCCTCAACGGAGCTCCTACGAGCAGTACTTC. Protein: CSALPPQRSSYEQYF.

There are a few counts of this clonotype. V is TRBV29-1 and J is TRBJ2-1; the D is unclear. The germline gives CDR1 SQVTM, CDR2 ANQGSEA. The CDR3 is 11 amino acids. V shed 4 bases and J shed 8 bases, with 9 bases lying between them. CDR3 protein: CSVGGIDEQFF. As DNA, the CDR3 is TGCAGCGTTGGGGGAATCGATGAGCAGTTCTTC.

V and J are TRBV11-2 and TRBJ1-2, with D unresolved. V was cut by 1 base and J by 6 bases, with 15 bases left in between. The CDR3 is made up of 15 amino acids. Germline lookup yields CDR1 SGHAT and CDR2 FQNNGV. The CDR3 DNA sequence: TGTGCCAGCAGCTTAGGAGATAGTTATGGGGATGGCTACACCTTC. Protein sequence: CASSLGDSYGDGYTF.

This clonotype showed up just a few times. The CDR3 loop reads CASSHQPNTEAFF. CDR3 bases: TGCGCCAGCAGCCATCAGCCGAACACTGAAGCTTTCTTT. The chain links TRBV4-1 to TRBJ1-1; D ambiguous. Trimming shortened V by 3 bases and J by 1 base, and 6 bases separated the two germline ends. The germline V gene has CDR1 MGHRA and CDR2 YSYEKL. The CDR3 covers 13 residues.

This clonotype was picked up a small number of times. This chain uses TRBV7-2 with TRBJ2-3; 10 bases align to TRBD2. The length of the CDR3 is 15 residues. The V gene's germline CDR1 is SGHTA and CDR2 FQGNSA. The J segment lost 3 bases and the V segment lost 5 bases, leaving 5 bases of the junction unmatched. DNA of the CDR3: TGTGCCAGCAGCACAACTAGCGGGGAGACAGATACGCAGTATTTT. Its protein is CASSTTSGETDTQYF. The full variable domain, its missing parts supplied by reference TRBV7-2 and TRBJ2-3, is GAGVSQSPSNKVTEKGKDVELRCDPISGHTALYWYRQSLGQGLEFLIYFQGNSAPDKSGLPSDRFSAERTGGSVSTLTIQRTQQEDSAVYLCASSTTSGETDTQYFGPGTRLTVL.

Turning to this clonotype: A much larger clone sits a single nucleotide away, making a read error possible. The chain recombines TRBV6-1 with TRBJ2-5; 7 bases line up with TRBD2. Trimming took 8 bases from V and 0 from J; bases not matched to a gene: 12. Germline V gene lookup returns CDR1 MNHNS and CDR2 SASEGT. The CDR3 covers 16 residues. The CDR3 sequence is CASSPPRRGYQETQYF. CDR3 coding DNA: TGTGCCAGCTCCCCCCCTCGGCGGGGGTACCAAGAGACCCAGTACTTC.

The CDR3 here is CASNNEDQTYEQYF. CDR3 DNA sequence: TGCGCCAGCAACAACGAGGACCAGACCTACGAGCAGTACTTC. The chain couples TRBV5-1 to TRBJ2-7; D gene ambiguous. Trimming pared 6 bases from V and 2 bases from J, leaving 15 bases between. This CDR3 is 14 amino acids long. CDR1 is SGHRS and CDR2 is YFSETQ in the germline V gene. The entire variable domain, with the rest obtained from reference TRBV5-1 and TRBJ2-7, is as follows: KAGVTQTPRYLIKTRGQQVTLSCSPISGHRSVSWYQQTPGQGLQFLFEYFSETQRNKGNFPGRFSGRQFSNSRSEMNVSTLELGDSALYLCASNNEDQTYEQYFGPGTRLTVT.

This clonotype was seen a few times. V is TRBV9 and J is TRBJ2-7; D might be TRBD1 (6 bases). V was pared by 0 bases and J by 2 bases, with 12 bases between. CDR1 is SGDLS, CDR2 YYNGEE, per germline. The CDR3 extends over 15 amino acids. The CDR3 DNA follows: TGTGCCAGCAGCGTAGCGTCCACAGGGACCTACGAGCAGTACTTC. This gives the protein CASSVASTGTYEQYF.

V and J are TRBV20-1 and TRBJ2-1, with 9 nucleotides matching TRBD1. V shed 5 bases, J shed 8 bases, and the junction held 13 bases outside the gene matches. The CDR3 extends over 15 amino acids. Germline V CDR1 and CDR2: DFQATT, SNEGSKA (reference sequence). Here the CDR3 reads CSAPPGQGNWDEQFF. In nucleotides, the CDR3 is TGCAGTGCTCCGCCGGGACAGGGCAACTGGGATGAGCAGTTCTTC.

This clonotype has just a few counts. J is TRBJ2-5 and V is TRBV4-2; D gene unclear. The germline CDR1 and CDR2 sequences are LGHNA and YNFKEQ. Trimming took off 5 bases at V and 2 bases at J, with 15 bases between the two ends. The CDR3 length is 15 residues. DNA for the CDR3: TGTGCCAGCAGCGCGCTCCCTCTGCGTCAAGAGACCCAGTACTTC. This gives the protein CASSALPLRQETQYF.

The J gene is TRBJ2-6, the V gene TRBV9, with 7 bases aligning to TRBD2. V trimming: 3 bases; J trimming: 0 bases; junction bases outside the gene matches: 6. CDR3 length: 17 amino acids. Germline values: CDR1 SGDLS, CDR2 YYNGEE. The CDR3 sequence is CASSERTRNSGANVLTF. CDR3 sequence (DNA): TGTGCCAGCAGCGAGCGGACTAGGAACTCTGGGGCCAACGTCCTGACTTTC.

This clonotype has a single count. The chain is built from TRBV29-1 and TRBJ2-5; D possibly uses TRBD1 or TRBD2 (6 bases each). The V and J ends lost 1 base and 7 bases respectively, with 13 bases between them. CDR1 and CDR2 (germline): SQVTM, ANQGSEA. This CDR3 region has 13 residues. In DNA, the CDR3 is TGCAGCGTTGAAGGGGGGGCCCGGGGGACCCAGTACTTC. Its protein product is CSVEGGARGTQYF.

Here the CDR3 reads CASSQVGRGFQNIQYF. The CDR3 bases are TGCGCCAGCAGCCAAGTCGGCAGGGGGTTCCAAAACATTCAGTACTTC. The chain links TRBV4-1 to TRBJ2-4; the match to TRBD1 covers 7 bases. The CDR3 spans 16 residues. J gave up 5 bases and V 1 base, and 8 bases lay outside the gene matches. CDR1 and CDR2 (germline): MGHRA, YSYEKL.

The chain uses TRBV7-9 and TRBJ2-1; TRBD2 aligns across 8 bases. Germline trimming cut 2 bases from V and 1 base from J; bases unmatched to any gene: 4. This CDR3 is built from 16 residues. The germline V gene has CDR1 SEHNR and CDR2 FQNEAQ (reference sequence). CDR3 protein: CASSLSGGQSYNEQFF. CDR3 DNA sequence: TGTGCCAGCAGCTTAAGCGGGGGTCAATCCTACAATGAGCAGTTCTTC.

The CDR3 coding sequence is TGTGCCAGCAGCCTTGAGGGTGGGGCCGGGGAGCTGTTTTTT. Its translation: CASSLEGGAGELFF. The chain has TRBV4-2 and TRBJ2-2; tentative D call: TRBD2 (5 bases). The germline V gene encodes CDR1 LGHNA and CDR2 YNFKEQ. The CDR3 spans 14 residues. Trimming took 4 bases from V and 6 from J, leaving 12 bases between them.

As to this clonotype: A clone one base away is much larger, so this may be a read error. The chain links TRBV7-9 to TRBJ2-1; 11 nucleotides agree with TRBD2. Germline V gene data show CDR1 as SEHNR and CDR2 as FQNEAQ (reference sequence). Trimming cost V 11 bases and J 2 bases; bases outside gene matches: 2. This CDR3 spans 13 amino acids. CDR3 amino acids: CALGLAAYNEQFF. The CDR3 region has the DNA TGTGCCTTGGGACTAGCGGCCTACAATGAGCAGTTCTTC.

A few counts support this clonotype. V and J are TRBV6-5 and TRBJ2-5, with D perhaps TRBD1 or TRBD2 (5 bases each). Trimming stripped 6 bases from V and 4 bases from J, with 12 bases between. Germline V gene data show CDR1 as MNHEY and CDR2 as SVGAGI. The CDR3 runs 13 residues. The CDR3 is CASRSQGRETQYF. CDR3 sequence (DNA): TGTGCCAGCAGGTCTCAGGGACGAGAGACCCAGTACTTC.

The table lists this clonotype with a count of one. The rearrangement uses TRBV25-1 and TRBJ1-6, with D perhaps TRBD1 (6 bases). V was trimmed by 10 bases and J by 8 bases, leaving 15 bases between them. The length of the CDR3 is 13 residues. From germline, CDR1 is MGHDK and CDR2 SYGVNS. CDR3 in DNA: TGTGCCACCACGGAGGCAGGGGATTCACCCCTCCACTTT. It translates to CATTEAGDSPLHF.